The source of this TCR beta chain is a study of CD8+ T cells in alopecia areata. Investigators isolated RNA and reverse transcribed it into cDNA to act as the sequencing template. Sequencing used immunoSEQ multiplex PCR; TCRdb keeps in-frame clones, though not all of them. The sample has 150,000 to 200,000 clones; approximately 60% are singletons. The V gene's germline CDR1 is LGHNA and CDR2 YNFKEQ. This CDR3 contains 19 residues. Trimming cost V 0 bases and J 2 bases, with 23 bases left between them. Study results and limitations: While patients received tofacitinib, many expanded lesional clones remained present in scalp and blood. Tofacitinib significantly lowered scalp clonality and expanded CD8+ clones among the top 100.

Regarding this clone: No antigen is known for it.

Treatment here: oral pan-JAK inhibitor, 5-10 mg twice daily. A FACSAria was used to sort CD4+ and CD8+ T cells. These cells came from PBMCs. The chain uses TRBV4-2 and TRBJ2-7; tentatively, D is TRBD1 or TRBD2 (6 bases each). The source was CD4+ T cells sorted from blood, collected at week 4, from a patient treated with tofacitinib. This clonotype was sampled from a human donor with alopecia areata. The CDR3 DNA reads TGTGCCAGCAGCCAAGAGACCTCCTTCGGGGGACATATCGCCTACGAGCAGTACTTC. It specifies CASSQETSFGGHIAYEQYF.